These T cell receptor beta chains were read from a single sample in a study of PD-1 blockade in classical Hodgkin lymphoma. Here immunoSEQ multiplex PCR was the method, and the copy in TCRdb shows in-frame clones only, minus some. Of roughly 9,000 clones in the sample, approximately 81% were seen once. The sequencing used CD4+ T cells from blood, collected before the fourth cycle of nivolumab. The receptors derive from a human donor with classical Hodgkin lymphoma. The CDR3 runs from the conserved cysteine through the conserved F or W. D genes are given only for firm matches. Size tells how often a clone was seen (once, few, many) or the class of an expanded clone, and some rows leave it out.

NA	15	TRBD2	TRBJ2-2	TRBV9	CASSVTGLVGGELFF	TGTGCCAGCAGCGTGACGGGACTAGTTGGCGGGGAGCTGTTTTTT
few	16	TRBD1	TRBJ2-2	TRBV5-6	CASSLPGQVGTGELFF	TGTGCCAGCAGTTTACCGGGACAGGTCGGCACCGGGGAGCTGTTTTTT
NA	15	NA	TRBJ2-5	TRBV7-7	CASSVGPSGQETQYF	TGTGCCAGCAGCGTCGGGCCCAGCGGCCAAGAGACCCAGTACTTC
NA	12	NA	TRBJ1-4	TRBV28	CASSSKNEKLFF	TGTGCCAGCAGTTCAAAGAATGAAAAACTGTTTTTT
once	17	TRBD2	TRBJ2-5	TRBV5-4	CASSPPGLAGGWETQYF	TGTGCCAGCAGCCCCCCGGGACTAGCGGGGGGGTGGGAGACCCAGTACTTC
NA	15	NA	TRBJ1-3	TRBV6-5	CASSYSTDTGNTIYF	TGTGCCAGCAGTTACTCGACAGATACTGGAAACACCATATATTTT
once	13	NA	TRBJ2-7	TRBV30	CAWSSQVGHEQYF	TGTGCCTGGAGTTCCCAAGTGGGACACGAGCAGTACTTC
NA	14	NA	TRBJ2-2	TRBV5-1	CASSWGGGTGELFF	TGCGCCAGCAGCTGGGGAGGGGGCACCGGGGAGCTGTTTTTT
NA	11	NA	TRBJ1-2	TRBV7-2	CASSLLRGYTF	TGTGCCAGCAGCTTGCTCAGGGGCTACACCTTC
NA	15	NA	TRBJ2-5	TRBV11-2	CASSPKALGALAQYF	TGTGCCAGCAGCCCCAAAGCCCTGGGGGCCTTGGCCCAGTACTTC
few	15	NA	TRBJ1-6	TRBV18	CASSPQGPNNSPLHF	TGTGCCAGCTCACCACAGGGGCCCAATAATTCACCCCTCCACTTT
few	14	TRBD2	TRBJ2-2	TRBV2	CATGLALNTGELFF	TGTGCCACAGGACTAGCCCTGAACACCGGGGAGCTGTTTTTT
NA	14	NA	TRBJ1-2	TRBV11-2	CASSSTSPLGGYTF	TGTGCCAGCAGCTCTACATCTCCCCTTGGTGGCTACACCTTC
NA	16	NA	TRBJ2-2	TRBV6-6	CASSYSRLENTGELFF	TGTGCCAGCAGTTACTCGAGGCTAGAAAACACCGGGGAGCTGTTTTTT
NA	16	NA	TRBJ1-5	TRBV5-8	CASSLVRGTVAGPQHF	TGTGCCAGCAGCTTGGTTCGGGGTACGGTAGCGGGGCCCCAGCATTTT
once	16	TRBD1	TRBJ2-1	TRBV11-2	CASSNKTPDRGNEQFF	TGTGCCAGCAGCAACAAAACCCCCGACAGGGGCAATGAGCAGTTCTTC
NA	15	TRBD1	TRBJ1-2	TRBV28	CASSLPGQGNYGYTF	TGTGCCAGCAGTTTACCGGGACAGGGGAACTATGGCTACACCTTC
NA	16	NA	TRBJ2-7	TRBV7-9	CASSHPGRQLVDEQYF	TGTGCCAGCAGCCACCCAGGCAGGCAGTTGGTCGACGAGCAGTACTTC
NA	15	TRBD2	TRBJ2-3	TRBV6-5	CASSYSPSGRGTQYF	TGTGCCAGCAGTTACTCGCCTAGCGGCCGTGGTACGCAGTATTTT
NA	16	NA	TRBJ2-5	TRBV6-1	CASSDPSGTILETQYF	TGTGCCAGCAGTGACCCCTCCGGGACAATTTTAGAGACCCAGTACTTC